Listed below are T cell receptor beta chains from one sample, sequenced in a study of blood T cell repertoires in COVID-19. Data came from immunoSEQ multiplex PCR; TCRdb stores just in-frame clones and leaves some out. This table has more than 300,000 clones, roughly four fifths appearing once. Sequencing input: PBMCs or T cells enriched from blood (not recorded which). Every receptor here comes from a woman in her forties or fifties who had recovered from COVID-19. CDR3s include the opening cysteine and the closing phenylalanine or tryptophan. D genes are given only for firm matches. Size is omitted from some rows. Given values are once, few, many or a class for expanded clones.

d_gene: .
abundance: .
j_gene: TRBJ1-2
v_gene: TRBV19
CDR3aa: CASSIDFRQSGTF
CDR3nt: TGTGCCAGTAGTATAGATTTTCGGCAGAGCGGCACCTTC

d_gene: .
abundance: .
j_gene: TRBJ1-2
v_gene: TRBV30
CDR3aa: CAWSPQGRNNYGYTF
CDR3nt: TGTGCCTGGAGTCCCCAGGGGCGGAATAACTATGGCTACACCTTC

d_gene: TRBD2
abundance: .
j_gene: TRBJ2-3
v_gene: TRBV7-9
CDR3aa: CASSLTSGLTDTQYF
CDR3nt: TGTGCCAGCAGCTTGACTAGCGGGCTGACAGATACGCAGTATTTT

d_gene: .
abundance: .
j_gene: TRBJ1-6
v_gene: TRBV25-1
CDR3aa: CASRLTANGLFSPLHF
CDR3nt: TGTGCCAGCCGGTTGACAGCAAACGGGTTGTTTTCACCCCTCCACTTT

d_gene: .
abundance: few
j_gene: TRBJ2-2
v_gene: TRBV12-5
CDR3aa: CASGTLNTGELFF
CDR3nt: TGTGCTAGTGGAACTCTGAACACCGGGGAGCTGTTTTTT

d_gene: TRBD1
abundance: .
j_gene: TRBJ2-5
v_gene: TRBV6-5
CDR3aa: CASRDRGLRETQYF
CDR3nt: TGTGCCAGCAGGGACAGGGGGCTTCGGGAGACCCAGTACTTC

d_gene: .
abundance: .
j_gene: TRBJ1-2
v_gene: TRBV5-5
CDR3aa: CASSLEKGTLGYTF
CDR3nt: TGTGCCAGCAGCTTAGAGAAAGGGACACTAGGCTACACCTTC

d_gene: .
abundance: .
j_gene: TRBJ2-4
v_gene: TRBV9
CDR3aa: CASSPTWGVGDIQYF
CDR3nt: TGTGCCAGCAGCCCTACGTGGGGCGTGGGCGACATTCAGTACTTC

d_gene: .
abundance: .
j_gene: TRBJ2-1
v_gene: TRBV6-5
CDR3aa: CASSILARDNEQFF
CDR3nt: TGTGCCAGCAGTATACTAGCCCGAGACAATGAGCAGTTCTTC

d_gene: .
abundance: few
j_gene: TRBJ2-1
v_gene: TRBV7-3
CDR3aa: CASNRPGLQQFF
CDR3nt: TGTGCCAGCAACCGACCGGGACTTCAGCAGTTCTTC

d_gene: .
abundance: .
j_gene: TRBJ2-6
v_gene: TRBV6-5
CDR3aa: CASCPEYTGANVLTF
CDR3nt: TGTGCCAGCTGTCCGGAGTACACTGGGGCCAACGTCCTGACTTTC

d_gene: .
abundance: .
j_gene: TRBJ2-5
v_gene: TRBV19
CDR3aa: CASSQGPGGTETQYF
CDR3nt: TGTGCCAGTAGTCAGGGGCCTGGAGGTACAGAGACCCAGTACTTC

d_gene: .
abundance: .
j_gene: TRBJ2-2
v_gene: TRBV18
CDR3aa: CASSLGQNTGELFF
CDR3nt: TGTGCCAGCTCACTCGGACAAAACACCGGGGAGCTGTTTTTT

d_gene: .
abundance: .
j_gene: TRBJ2-2
v_gene: TRBV30
CDR3aa: CAWALRSPGELFF
CDR3nt: TGTGCCTGGGCCCTACGATCCCCCGGGGAGCTGTTTTTT

d_gene: TRBD1
abundance: .
j_gene: TRBJ1-1
v_gene: TRBV7-2
CDR3aa: CASSPDRAFNTEAFF
CDR3nt: TGTGCCAGCAGTCCTGACAGGGCCTTTAACACTGAAGCTTTCTTT

d_gene: TRBD2
abundance: .
j_gene: TRBJ2-5
v_gene: TRBV6-5
CDR3aa: CASSSSLAGVETQYF
CDR3nt: TGTGCCAGCAGTTCCTCCCTAGCGGGGGTGGAGACCCAGTACTTC

d_gene: TRBD2
abundance: .
j_gene: TRBJ2-7
v_gene: TRBV5-1
CDR3aa: CASSIPPGLSVSEQYF
CDR3nt: TGCGCCAGCAGTATACCCCCGGGACTAAGCGTTTCCGAGCAGTACTTC

d_gene: TRBD2
abundance: .
j_gene: TRBJ2-7
v_gene: TRBV2
CDR3aa: CASRRGLAGTYEQYF
CDR3nt: TGTGCCAGCAGACGCGGACTAGCGGGTACCTACGAGCAGTACTTC

d_gene: .
abundance: .
j_gene: TRBJ1-2
v_gene: TRBV5-4
CDR3aa: CASSLSVAGGGYTF
CDR3nt: TGTGCCAGCAGCTTGTCCGTTGCGGGGGGCGGCTACACCTTC

d_gene: TRBD2
abundance: .
j_gene: TRBJ2-7
v_gene: TRBV12-3/TRBV12-4
CDR3aa: CASRPTSGYEQYF
CDR3nt: TGTGCCAGCAGGCCGACTAGCGGGTACGAGCAGTACTTC

d_gene: .
abundance: .
j_gene: TRBJ2-1
v_gene: TRBV5-8
CDR3aa: CASSRKGVGSYNEQFF
CDR3nt: TGTGCCAGCAGTCGGAAGGGAGTTGGGTCCTACAATGAGCAGTTCTTC

d_gene: TRBD2
abundance: .
j_gene: TRBJ2-7
v_gene: TRBV10-3
CDR3aa: CAITVAGSVNLPSKPYEQYF
CDR3nt: TGTGCCATCACCGTAGCGGGCTCCGTGAATTTGCCCTCCAAGCCCTACGAGCAGTACTTC

d_gene: .
abundance: .
j_gene: TRBJ1-2
v_gene: TRBV3-1/TRBV3-2
CDR3aa: CASTRGGGSYGYTF
CDR3nt: TGTGCCAGCACCCGGGGGGGCGGAAGCTATGGCTACACCTTC

d_gene: .
abundance: once
j_gene: TRBJ2-5
v_gene: TRBV27
CDR3aa: CASSPSLARSETQYF
CDR3nt: TGTGCCAGCAGTCCCTCTTTAGCGAGGTCGGAGACCCAGTACTTC